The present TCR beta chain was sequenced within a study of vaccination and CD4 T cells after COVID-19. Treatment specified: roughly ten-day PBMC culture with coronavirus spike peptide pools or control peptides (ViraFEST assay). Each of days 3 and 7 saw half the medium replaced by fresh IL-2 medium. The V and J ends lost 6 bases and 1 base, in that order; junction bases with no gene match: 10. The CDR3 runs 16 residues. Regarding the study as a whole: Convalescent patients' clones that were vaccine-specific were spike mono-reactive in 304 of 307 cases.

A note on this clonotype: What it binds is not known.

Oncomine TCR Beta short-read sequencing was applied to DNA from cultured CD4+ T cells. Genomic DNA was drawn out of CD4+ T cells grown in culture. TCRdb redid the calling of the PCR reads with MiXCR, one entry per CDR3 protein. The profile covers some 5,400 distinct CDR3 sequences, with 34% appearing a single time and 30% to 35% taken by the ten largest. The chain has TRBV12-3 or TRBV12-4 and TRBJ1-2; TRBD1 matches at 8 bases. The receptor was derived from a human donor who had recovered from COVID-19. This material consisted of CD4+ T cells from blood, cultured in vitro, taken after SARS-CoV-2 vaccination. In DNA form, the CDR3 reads TGTGCCAGCAGCCCTAGGGGAACAGGGGGTAACTATGGCTACACCTTC. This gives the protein CASSPRGTGGNYGYTF.